This TCR beta chain was recovered during a study of T cells in Graves' hyperthyroidism and ophthalmopathy. To note about this clonotype: Its matching antigen is unknown.

What was amplified from RNA transcripts were TCR beta CDR3 regions. With the HTBI primer set, the TCR CDR3 went through a first round of RT-PCR. In TCRdb, the multiplex PCR reads were re-called with MiXCR into one record per CDR3 protein. The data hold roughly 290,000 distinct CDR3 sequences, with 17% observed a single time. Isolation of PBMCs was performed on 8.5 to 10 ml fresh peripheral blood. General study results and limits: By a 13 V-J model, ophthalmopathy was set apart from stable hyperthyroidism.

CDR3 length: 15 amino acids. The germline V gene encodes CDR1 SGHTA and CDR2 FQGNSA. V was shortened by 0 bases and J by 5 bases, with 8 bases between the two germline ends. This sequence was found in a woman aged 60-70 years with Graves' ophthalmopathy. The specimen sequenced was blood. The chain combines TRBV7-2 with TRBJ1-6; D possibly corresponds to TRBD1 (5 bases). This CDR3 reads CASSLALTDNSPLHF. The CDR3 DNA is TGTGCCAGCAGCTTAGCGCTGACAGATAATTCACCCCTCCACTTT.